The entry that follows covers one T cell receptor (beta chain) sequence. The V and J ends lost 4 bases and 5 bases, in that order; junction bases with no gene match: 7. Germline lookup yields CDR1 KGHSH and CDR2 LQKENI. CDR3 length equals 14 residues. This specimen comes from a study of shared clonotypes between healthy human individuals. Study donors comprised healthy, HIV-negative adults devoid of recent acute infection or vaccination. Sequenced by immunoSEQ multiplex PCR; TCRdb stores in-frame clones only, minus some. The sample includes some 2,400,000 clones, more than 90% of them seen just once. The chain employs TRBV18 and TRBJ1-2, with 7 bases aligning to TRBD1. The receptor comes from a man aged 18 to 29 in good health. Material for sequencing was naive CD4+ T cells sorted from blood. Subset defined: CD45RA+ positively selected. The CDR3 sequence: CASSLTGEGYGYTF. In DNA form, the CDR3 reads TGTGCCAGCTCACTAACAGGGGAAGGGTATGGCTACACCTTC. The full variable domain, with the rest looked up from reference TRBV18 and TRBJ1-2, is NAGVMQNPRHLVRRRGQEARLRCSPMKGHSHVYWYRQLPEEGLKFMVYLQKENIIDESGMPKERFSAEFPKEGPSILRIQQVVRGDSAAYFCASSLTGEGYGYTFGSGTRLTVV.